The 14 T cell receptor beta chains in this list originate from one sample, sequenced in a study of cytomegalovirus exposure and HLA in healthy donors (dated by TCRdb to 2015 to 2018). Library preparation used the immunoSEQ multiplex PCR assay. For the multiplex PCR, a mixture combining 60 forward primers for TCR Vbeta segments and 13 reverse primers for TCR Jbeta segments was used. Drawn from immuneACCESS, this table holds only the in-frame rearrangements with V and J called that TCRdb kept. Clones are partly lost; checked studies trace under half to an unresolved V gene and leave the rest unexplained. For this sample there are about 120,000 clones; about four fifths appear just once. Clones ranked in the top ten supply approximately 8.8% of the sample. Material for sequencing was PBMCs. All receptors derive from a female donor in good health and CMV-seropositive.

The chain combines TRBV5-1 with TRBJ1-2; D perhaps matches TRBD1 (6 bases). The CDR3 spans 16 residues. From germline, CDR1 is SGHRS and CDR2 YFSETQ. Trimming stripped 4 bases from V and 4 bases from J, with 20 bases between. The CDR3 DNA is TGCGCCAGCAGCCCCGAGAGCAGGGGCGAAGCCTATGGCTACACCTTC. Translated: CASSPESRGEAYGYTF.

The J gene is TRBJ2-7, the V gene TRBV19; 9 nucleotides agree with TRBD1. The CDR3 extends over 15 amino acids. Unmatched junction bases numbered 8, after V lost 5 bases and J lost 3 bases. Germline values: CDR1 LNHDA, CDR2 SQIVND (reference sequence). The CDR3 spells CASSSPGQGRYEQYF. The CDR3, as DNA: TGTGCCAGTAGTTCCCCGGGACAGGGTCGCTACGAGCAGTACTTC.

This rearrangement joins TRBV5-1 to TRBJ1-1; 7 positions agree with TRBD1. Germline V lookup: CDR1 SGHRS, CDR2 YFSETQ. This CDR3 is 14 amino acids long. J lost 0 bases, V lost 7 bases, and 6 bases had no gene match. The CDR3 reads CASGRQGLNTEAFF. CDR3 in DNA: TGCGCCAGCGGCCGACAGGGACTGAACACTGAAGCTTTCTTT.

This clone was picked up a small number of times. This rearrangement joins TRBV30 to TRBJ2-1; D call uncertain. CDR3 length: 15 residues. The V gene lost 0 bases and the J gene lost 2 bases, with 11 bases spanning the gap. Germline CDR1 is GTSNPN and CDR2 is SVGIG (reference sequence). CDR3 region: CAWSVRYPPYNEQFF. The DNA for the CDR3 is TGTGCCTGGAGTGTACGCTACCCGCCCTACAATGAGCAGTTCTTC.

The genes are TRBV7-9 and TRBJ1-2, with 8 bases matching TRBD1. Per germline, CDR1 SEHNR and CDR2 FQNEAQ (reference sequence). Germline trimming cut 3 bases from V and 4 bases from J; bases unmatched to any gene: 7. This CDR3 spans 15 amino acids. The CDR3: CASSLYTGGVYGYTF. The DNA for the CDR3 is TGTGCCAGCAGCTTGTACACAGGGGGGGTCTATGGCTACACCTTC.

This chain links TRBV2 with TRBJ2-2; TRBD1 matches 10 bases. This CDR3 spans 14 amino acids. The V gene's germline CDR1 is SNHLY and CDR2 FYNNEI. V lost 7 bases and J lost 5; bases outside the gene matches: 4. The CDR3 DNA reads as TGTGCCAGCACTAGACAGGGGGCGACCGGGGAGCTGTTTTTT. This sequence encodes CASTRQGATGELFF.

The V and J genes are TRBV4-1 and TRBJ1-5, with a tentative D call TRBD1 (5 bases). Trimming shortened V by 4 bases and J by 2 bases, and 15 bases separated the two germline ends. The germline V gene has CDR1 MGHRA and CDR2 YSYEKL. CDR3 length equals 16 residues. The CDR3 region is CASSLSQGLRNQPQHF. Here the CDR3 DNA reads TGCGCCAGCAGCCTTTCTCAGGGTTTGCGCAATCAGCCCCAGCATTTT.

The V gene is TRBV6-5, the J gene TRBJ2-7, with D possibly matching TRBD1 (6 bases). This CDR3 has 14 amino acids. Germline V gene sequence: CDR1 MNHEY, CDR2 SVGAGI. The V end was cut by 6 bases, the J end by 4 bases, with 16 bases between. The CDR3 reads CASRLGGYEYEQYF. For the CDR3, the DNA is TGTGCCAGCAGATTAGGGGGTTATGAGTACGAGCAGTACTTC.

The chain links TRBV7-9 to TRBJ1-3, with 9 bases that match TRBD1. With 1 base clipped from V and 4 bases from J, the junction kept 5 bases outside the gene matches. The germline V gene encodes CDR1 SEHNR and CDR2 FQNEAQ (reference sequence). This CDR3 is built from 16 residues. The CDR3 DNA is TGTGCCAGCAGCTTAGTGACAGGGGGTGCCGGAAACACCATATATTTT. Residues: CASSLVTGGAGNTIYF.

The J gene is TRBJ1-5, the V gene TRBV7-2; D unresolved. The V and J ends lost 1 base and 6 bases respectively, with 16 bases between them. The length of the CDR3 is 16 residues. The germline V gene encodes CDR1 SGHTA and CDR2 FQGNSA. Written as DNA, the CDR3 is TGTGCCAGCAGCTTAGGGACTAAAGGTTGGGGTCAGCCCCAGCATTTT. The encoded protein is CASSLGTKGWGQPQHF.

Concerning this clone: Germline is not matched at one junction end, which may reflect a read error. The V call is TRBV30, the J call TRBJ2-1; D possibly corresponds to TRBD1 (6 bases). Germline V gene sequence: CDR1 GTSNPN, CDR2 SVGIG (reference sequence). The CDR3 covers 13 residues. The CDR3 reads CAWSQQGSNEQFF. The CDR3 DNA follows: TGTGCCTGGAGTCAACAGGGATCCAATGAACAGTTCTTC. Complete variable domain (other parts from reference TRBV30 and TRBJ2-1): SQTIHQWPATLVQPVGSPLSLECTVEGTSNPNLYWYRQAAGRGLQLLFYSVGIGQISSEVPQNLSASRPQDRQFILSSKKLLLSDSGFYLCAWSQQGSNEQFFGPGTRLTVL.

The CDR3, as DNA: TGCGCCAGCAGCGTCACAGTGTACCAAGAGACCCAGTACTTC. It codes for CASSVTVYQETQYF. The chain is built from TRBV5-1 and TRBJ2-5; D unclear. Trimming removed 4 bases at V and 0 bases at J, with 10 bases between. Germline-derived CDR1 and CDR2 are SGHRS and YFSETQ. The CDR3 has 14 amino acids.

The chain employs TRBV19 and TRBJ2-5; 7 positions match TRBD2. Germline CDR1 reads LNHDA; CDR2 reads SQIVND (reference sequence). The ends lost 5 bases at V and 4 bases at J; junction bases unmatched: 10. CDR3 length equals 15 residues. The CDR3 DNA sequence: TGTGCCAGTAGTCTGGGGGGGGGAGACGGAGAGACCCAGTACTTC. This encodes CASSLGGGDGETQYF. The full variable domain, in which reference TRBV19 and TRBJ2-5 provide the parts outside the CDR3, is DGGITQSPKYLFRKEGQNVTLSCEQNLNHDAMYWYRQDPGQGLRLIYYSQIVNDFQKGDIAEGYSVSREKKESFPLTVTSAQKNPTAFYLCASSLGGGDGETQYFGPGTRLLVL.

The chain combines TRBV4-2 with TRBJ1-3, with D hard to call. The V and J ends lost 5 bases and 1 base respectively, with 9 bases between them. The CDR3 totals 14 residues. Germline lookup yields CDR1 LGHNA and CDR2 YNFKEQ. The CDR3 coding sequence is TGTGCCAGCAGCGATACACATTCTGGAAACACCATATATTTT. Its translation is CASSDTHSGNTIYF.